The present entry profiles one TCR beta chain with its context. V was clipped by 5 bases and J by 0 bases, with 7 bases between them. There are 13 residues in the CDR3. Only in-frame clones appear in the TCRdb table, and some are missing; sequencing was by immunoSEQ multiplex PCR. The sample yields some 74,000 clones, about 94% seen once. This specimen belongs to a study of control samples from healthy donors and cancer patients. This sequence joins TRBV12-3 or TRBV12-4 and TRBJ1-1; D not resolved. Sequenced input: blood. This receptor was taken from a woman in her twenties or thirties in good health. CDR3: CASSGRMNTEAFF. CDR3 DNA sequence: TGTGCCAGCAGTGGACGTATGAACACTGAAGCTTTCTTT.